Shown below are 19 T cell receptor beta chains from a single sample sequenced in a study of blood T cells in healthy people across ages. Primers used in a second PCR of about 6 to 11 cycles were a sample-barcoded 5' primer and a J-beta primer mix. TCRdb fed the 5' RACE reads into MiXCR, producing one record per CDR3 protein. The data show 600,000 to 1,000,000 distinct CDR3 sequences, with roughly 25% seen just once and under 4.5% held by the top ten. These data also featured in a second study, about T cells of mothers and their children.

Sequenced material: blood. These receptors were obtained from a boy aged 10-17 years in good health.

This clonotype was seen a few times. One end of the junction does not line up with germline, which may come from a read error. CDR3 sequence reads: CASSLTGAGVQETQYF. The CDR3 DNA follows: TGCGCCAGCAGCTTAACCGGCGCAGGAGTCCAAGAGACCCAGTACTTC. The chain couples TRBV7-3 to TRBJ2-5; D unresolved. Germline lookup yields CDR1 SGHTA and CDR2 FQGTGA. This CDR3 is built from 16 residues.

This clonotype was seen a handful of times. This chain's CDR3 is CSARRTGSLGNEQFF. CDR3 DNA: TGCAGTGCTCGCCGGACAGGCTCCCTTGGGAATGAGCAGTTCTTC. The chain employs TRBV20-1 and TRBJ2-1, with 7 nucleotides matching TRBD1. The CDR3 loop spans 15 amino acids. The germline V gene encodes CDR1 DFQATT and CDR2 SNEGSKA (reference sequence). The ends lost 5 bases at V and 7 bases at J; junction bases unmatched: 14.

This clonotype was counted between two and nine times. The DNA of the CDR3 is TGCAGTGCTCCAGGGCTGGGGAATGAAAAACTGTTTTTT. The encoded protein is CSAPGLGNEKLFF. The chain has TRBV20-1 and TRBJ1-4; TRBD1 is a possible D gene (5 bases). With 5 bases removed from V and 5 bases from J, the gap between germline ends came to 12 bases. The CDR3 sequence is 13 residues long. CDR1 and CDR2 (germline): DFQATT, SNEGSKA (reference sequence).

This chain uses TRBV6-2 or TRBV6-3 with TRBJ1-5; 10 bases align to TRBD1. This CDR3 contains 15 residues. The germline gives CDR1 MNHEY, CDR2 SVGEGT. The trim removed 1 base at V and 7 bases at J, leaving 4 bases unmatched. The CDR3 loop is CASSYWGQGTQPQHF. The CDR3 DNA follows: TGTGCCAGCAGTTACTGGGGACAGGGGACCCAGCCCCAGCATTTT.

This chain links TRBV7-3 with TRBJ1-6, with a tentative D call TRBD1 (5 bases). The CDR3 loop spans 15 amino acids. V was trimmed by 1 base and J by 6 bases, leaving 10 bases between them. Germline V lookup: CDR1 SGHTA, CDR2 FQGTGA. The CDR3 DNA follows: TGTGCCAGCAGCTTAAGGGGGGAAGGTAATTCACCCCTCCACTTT. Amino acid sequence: CASSLRGEGNSPLHF.

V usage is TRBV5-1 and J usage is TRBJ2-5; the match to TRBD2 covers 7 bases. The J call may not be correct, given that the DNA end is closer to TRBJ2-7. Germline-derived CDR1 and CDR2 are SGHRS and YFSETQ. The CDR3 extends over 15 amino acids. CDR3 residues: CASSLAGGLLYEQYF. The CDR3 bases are TGCGCCAGCAGCTTGGCCGGGGGACTACTCTACGAGCAGTACTTC.

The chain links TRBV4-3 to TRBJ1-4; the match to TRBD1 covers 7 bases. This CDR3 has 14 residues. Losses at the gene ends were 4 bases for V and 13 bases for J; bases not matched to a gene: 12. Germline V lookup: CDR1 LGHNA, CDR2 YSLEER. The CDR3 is CASSPGADRRGLFF. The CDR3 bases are TGCGCCAGCAGCCCCGGGGCGGACAGGAGGGGACTGTTTTTT.

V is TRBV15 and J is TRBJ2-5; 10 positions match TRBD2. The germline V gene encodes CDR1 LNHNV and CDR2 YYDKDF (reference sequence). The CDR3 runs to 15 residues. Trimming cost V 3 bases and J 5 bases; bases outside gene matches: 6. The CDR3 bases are TGTGCCACCAGCAGGAATAGCGGGGGGCTCGAGACCCAGTACTTC. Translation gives CATSRNSGGLETQYF. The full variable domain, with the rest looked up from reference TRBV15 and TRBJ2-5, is DAMVIQNPRYQVTQFGKPVTLSCSQTLNHNVMYWYQQKSSQAPKLLFHYYDKDFNNEADTPDNFQSRRPNTSFCFLDIRSPGLGDTAMYLCATSRNSGGLETQYFGPGTRLLVL.

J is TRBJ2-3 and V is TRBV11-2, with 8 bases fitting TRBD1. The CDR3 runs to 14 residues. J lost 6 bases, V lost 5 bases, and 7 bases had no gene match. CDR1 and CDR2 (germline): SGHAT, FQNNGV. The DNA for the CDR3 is TGTGCCAGCAGCGAGCAGGGGGCTCGGGATACGCAGTATTTT. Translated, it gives CASSEQGARDTQYF.

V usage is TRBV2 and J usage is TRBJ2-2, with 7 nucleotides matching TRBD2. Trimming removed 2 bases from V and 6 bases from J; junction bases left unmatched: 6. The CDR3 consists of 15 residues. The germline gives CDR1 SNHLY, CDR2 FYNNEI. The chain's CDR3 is CASSEWGGDAGELFF. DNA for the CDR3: TGTGCCAGCAGTGAATGGGGGGGGGATGCCGGGGAGCTGTTTTTT.

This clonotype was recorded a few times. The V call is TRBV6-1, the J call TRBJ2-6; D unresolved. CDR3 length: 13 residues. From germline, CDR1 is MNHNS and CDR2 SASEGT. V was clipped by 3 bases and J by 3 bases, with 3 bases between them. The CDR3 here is CASSDNGANVLTF. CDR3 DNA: TGTGCCAGCAGTGATAATGGGGCCAACGTCCTGACTTTC.

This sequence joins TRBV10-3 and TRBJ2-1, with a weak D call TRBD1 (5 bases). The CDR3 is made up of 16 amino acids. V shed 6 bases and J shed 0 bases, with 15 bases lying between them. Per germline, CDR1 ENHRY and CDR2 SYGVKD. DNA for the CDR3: TGTGCCATCAGCTTATTAGGGGAAAGCTCCTACAATGAGCAGTTCTTC. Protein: CAISLLGESSYNEQFF.

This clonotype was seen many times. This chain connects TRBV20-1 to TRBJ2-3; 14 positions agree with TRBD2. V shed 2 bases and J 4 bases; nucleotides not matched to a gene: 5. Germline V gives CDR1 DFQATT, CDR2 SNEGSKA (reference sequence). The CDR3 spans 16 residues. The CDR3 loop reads CSARPGLAGVADTQYF. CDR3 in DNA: TGCAGTGCTAGACCGGGACTAGCGGGAGTAGCAGATACGCAGTATTTT.

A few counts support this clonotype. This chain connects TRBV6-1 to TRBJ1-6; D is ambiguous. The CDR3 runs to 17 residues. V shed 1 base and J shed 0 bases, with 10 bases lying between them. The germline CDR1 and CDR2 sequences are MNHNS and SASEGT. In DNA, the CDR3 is TGTGCCAGCAGTGAAGTTGGCAGCCGCTCCTATAATTCACCCCTCCACTTT. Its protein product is CASSEVGSRSYNSPLHF.

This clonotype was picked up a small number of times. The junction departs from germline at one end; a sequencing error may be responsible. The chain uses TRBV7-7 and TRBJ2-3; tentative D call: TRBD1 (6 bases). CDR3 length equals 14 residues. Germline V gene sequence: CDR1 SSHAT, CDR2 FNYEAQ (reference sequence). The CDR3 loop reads CASSPGDRTDTQYF. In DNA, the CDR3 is TGTGCTAGCAGTCCAGGGGACCGCACAGATACGCAGTATTTT. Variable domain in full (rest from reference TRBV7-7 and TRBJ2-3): GAGVSQSPRYKVTKRGQDVTLRCDPISSHATLYWYQQALGQGPEFLTYFNYEAQPDKSGLPSDRFSAERPEGSISTLTIQRTEQRDSAMYRCASSPGDRTDTQYFGPGTRLTVL.

The CDR3 loop is CASSPSGYYNEQFF. CDR3 coding DNA: TGTGCCAGCAGCCCGTCCGGTTACTACAATGAGCAGTTCTTC. The chain joins TRBV14 to TRBJ2-1; no reliable D call. In germline, CDR1 is SGHDN, CDR2 FVKESK. CDR3 length: 14 amino acids. Trimming took 4 bases from V and 3 from J, leaving 10 bases between them.

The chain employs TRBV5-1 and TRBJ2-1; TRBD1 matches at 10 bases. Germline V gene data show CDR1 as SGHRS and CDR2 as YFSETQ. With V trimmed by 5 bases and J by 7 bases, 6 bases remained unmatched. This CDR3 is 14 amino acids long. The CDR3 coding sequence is TGCGCCAGCAGACCGGGACAGGGGCGGAATGAGCAGTTCTTC. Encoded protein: CASRPGQGRNEQFF.

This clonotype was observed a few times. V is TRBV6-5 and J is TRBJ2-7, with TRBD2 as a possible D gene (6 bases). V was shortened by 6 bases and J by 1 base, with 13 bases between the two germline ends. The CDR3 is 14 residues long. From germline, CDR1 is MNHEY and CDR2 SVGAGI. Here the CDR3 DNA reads TGTGCCAGCAGCCGCGGGACGGAGTCCTACGAGCAGTACTTC. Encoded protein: CASSRGTESYEQYF.

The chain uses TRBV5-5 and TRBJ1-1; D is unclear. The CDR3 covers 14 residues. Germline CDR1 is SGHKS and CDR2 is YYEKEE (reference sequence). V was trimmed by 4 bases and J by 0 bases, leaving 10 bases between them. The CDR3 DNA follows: TGTGCCAGCAGCCCGGCCACTTTGAACACTGAAGCTTTCTTT. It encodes CASSPATLNTEAFF.